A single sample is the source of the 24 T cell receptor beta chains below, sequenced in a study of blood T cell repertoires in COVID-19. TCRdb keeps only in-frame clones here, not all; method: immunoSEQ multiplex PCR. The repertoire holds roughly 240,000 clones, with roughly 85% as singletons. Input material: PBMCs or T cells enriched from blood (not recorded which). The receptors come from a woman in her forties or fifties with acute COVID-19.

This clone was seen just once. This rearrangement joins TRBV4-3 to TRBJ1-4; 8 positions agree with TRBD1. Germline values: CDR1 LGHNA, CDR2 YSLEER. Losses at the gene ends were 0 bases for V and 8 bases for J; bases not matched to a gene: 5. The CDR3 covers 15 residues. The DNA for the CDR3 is TGCGCCAGCAGCCAAGATACCCAGGGGGCAGAAAAACTGTTTTTT. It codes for CASSQDTQGAEKLFF.

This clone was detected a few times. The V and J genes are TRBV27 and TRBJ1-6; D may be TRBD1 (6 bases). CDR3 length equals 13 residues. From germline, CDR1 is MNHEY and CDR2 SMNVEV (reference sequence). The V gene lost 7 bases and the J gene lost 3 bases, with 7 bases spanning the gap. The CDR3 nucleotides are TGTGCCAGCATGGACAGCTATAATTCACCCCTCCACTTT. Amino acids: CASMDSYNSPLHF.

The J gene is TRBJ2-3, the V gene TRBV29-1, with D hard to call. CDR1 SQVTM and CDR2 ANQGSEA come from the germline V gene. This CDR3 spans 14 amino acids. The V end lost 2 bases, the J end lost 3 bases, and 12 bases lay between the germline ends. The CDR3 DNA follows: TGCAGCGTTGAATGGAGTCTACTAACAGATACGCAGTATTTT. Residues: CSVEWSLLTDTQYF.

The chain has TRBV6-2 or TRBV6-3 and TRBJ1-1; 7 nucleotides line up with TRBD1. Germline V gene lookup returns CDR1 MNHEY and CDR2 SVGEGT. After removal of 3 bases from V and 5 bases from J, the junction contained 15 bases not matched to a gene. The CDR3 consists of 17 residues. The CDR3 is CASSYLGQALKGTEAFF. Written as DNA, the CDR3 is TGTGCCAGCAGTTATCTCGGACAGGCCCTGAAGGGGACTGAAGCTTTCTTT.

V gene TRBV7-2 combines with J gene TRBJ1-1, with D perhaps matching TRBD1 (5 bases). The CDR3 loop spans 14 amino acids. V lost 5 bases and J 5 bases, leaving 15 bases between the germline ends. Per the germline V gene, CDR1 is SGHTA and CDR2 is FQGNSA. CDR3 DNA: TGTGCCAGCAGCCCCCAGATCGGGGGGACTGAAGCTTTCTTT. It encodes CASSPQIGGTEAFF.

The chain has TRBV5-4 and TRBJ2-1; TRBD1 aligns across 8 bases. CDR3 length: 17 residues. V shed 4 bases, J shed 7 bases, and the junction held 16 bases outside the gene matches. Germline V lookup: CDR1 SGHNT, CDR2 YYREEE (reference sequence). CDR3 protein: CASSPSGQGARRNEQFF. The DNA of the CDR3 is TGTGCCAGCAGCCCCTCCGGGCAGGGGGCGCGTCGTAATGAGCAGTTCTTC.

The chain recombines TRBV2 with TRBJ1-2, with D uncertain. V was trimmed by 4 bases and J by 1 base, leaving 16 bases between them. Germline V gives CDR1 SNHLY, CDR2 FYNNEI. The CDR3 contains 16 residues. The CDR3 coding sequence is TGTGCCAGCAGTGTCATGGGCAGACCGGTTAACTATGGCTACACCTTC. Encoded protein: CASSVMGRPVNYGYTF.

CDR3 region: CASSLAGGPNNEQFF. CDR3 bases: TGTGCCAGCAGCCTCGCGGGGGGGCCCAACAATGAGCAGTTCTTC. The V and J genes are TRBV5-4 and TRBJ2-1; 9 bases match TRBD2. V lost 4 bases and J lost 5; bases outside the gene matches: 7. There are 15 residues in the CDR3. Germline V gene sequence: CDR1 SGHNT, CDR2 YYREEE (reference sequence). Looking up the rest from reference TRBV5-4 and TRBJ2-1 gives the full variable domain: ETGVTQSPTHLIKTRGQQVTLRCSSQSGHNTVSWYQQALGQGPQFIFQYYREEENGRGNFPPRFSGLQFPNYSSELNVNALELDDSALYLCASSLAGGPNNEQFFGPGTRLTVL.

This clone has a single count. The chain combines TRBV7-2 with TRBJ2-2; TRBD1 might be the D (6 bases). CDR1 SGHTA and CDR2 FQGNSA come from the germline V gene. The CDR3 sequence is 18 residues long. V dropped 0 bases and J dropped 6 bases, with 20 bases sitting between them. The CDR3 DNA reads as TGTGCCAGCAGCTTAGCTAAGGGTTTACAGGGAAGGGCCGGGGAGCTGTTTTTT. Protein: CASSLAKGLQGRAGELFF.

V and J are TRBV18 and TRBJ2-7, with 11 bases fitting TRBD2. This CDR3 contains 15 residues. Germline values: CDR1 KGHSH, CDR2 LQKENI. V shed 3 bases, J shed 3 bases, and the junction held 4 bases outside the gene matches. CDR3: CASSPGLAEFYEQYF. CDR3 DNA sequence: TGTGCCAGCTCACCGGGACTAGCGGAGTTCTACGAGCAGTACTTC.

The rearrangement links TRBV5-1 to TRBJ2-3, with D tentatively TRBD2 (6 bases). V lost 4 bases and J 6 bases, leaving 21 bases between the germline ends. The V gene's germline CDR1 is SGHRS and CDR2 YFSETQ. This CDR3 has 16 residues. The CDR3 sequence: CASSQGGGLSSDTQYF. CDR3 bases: TGCGCCAGCAGCCAGGGCGGAGGGCTCTCCTCCGATACGCAGTATTTT.

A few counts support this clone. DNA for the CDR3: TGTGCCACGTCGGACAGGGGTCATAGCAATCAGCCCCAGCATTTT. Translated: CATSDRGHSNQPQHF. The chain has TRBV6-5 and TRBJ1-5; 9 positions agree with TRBD1. The CDR3 consists of 15 residues. The V and J ends lost 10 bases and 0 bases, in that order; junction bases with no gene match: 7. Germline V lookup: CDR1 MNHEY, CDR2 SVGAGI.

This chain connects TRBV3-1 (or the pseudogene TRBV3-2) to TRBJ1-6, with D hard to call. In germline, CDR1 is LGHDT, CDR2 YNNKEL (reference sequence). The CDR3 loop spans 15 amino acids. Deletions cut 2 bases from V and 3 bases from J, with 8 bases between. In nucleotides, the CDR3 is TGTGCCAGCAGCCAACAGGCGGGCTATAATTCACCCCTCCACTTT. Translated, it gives CASSQQAGYNSPLHF.

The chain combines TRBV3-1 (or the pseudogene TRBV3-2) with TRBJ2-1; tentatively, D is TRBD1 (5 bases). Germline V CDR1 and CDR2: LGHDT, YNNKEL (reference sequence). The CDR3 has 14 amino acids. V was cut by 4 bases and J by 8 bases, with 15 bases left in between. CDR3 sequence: CASSREPIGDEQFF. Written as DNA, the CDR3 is TGTGCCAGCAGCCGTGAACCGATAGGGGATGAGCAGTTCTTC.

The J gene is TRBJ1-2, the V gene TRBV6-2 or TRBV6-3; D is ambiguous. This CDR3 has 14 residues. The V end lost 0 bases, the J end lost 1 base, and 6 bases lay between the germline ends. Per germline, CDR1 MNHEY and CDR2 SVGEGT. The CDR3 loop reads CASSYSGLNYGYTF. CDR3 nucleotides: TGTGCCAGCAGTTACTCGGGCCTTAACTATGGCTACACCTTC.

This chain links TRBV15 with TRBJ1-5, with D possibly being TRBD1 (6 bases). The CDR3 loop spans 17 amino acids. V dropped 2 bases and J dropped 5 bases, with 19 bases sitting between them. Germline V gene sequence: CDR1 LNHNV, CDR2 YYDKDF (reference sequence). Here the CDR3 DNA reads TGTGCCACCAGCAGAAAACTACCGGGACACCCATATCAGCCCCAGCATTTT. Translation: CATSRKLPGHPYQPQHF.

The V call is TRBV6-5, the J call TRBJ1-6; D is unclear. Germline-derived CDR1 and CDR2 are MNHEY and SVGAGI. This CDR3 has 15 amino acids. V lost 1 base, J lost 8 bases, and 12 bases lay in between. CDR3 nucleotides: TGTGCCAGCAGTTACTGGGCACGCGTGGATTCACCCCTCCACTTT. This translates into CASSYWARVDSPLHF.

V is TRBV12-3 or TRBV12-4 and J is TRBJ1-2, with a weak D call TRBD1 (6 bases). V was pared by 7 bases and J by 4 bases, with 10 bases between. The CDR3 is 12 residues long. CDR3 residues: CASTGQFYGYTF. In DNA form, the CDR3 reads TGTGCCAGCACCGGACAGTTCTATGGCTACACCTTC.

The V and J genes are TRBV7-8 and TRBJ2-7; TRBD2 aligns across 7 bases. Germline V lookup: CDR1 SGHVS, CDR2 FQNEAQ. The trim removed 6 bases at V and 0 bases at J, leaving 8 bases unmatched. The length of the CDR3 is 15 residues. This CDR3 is CASSSPGLPSYEQYF. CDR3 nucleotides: TGTGCCAGCAGTTCACCGGGACTACCCTCCTACGAGCAGTACTTC. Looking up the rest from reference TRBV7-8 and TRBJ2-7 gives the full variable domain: GAGVSQSPRYKVAKRGQDVALRCDPISGHVSLFWYQQALGQGPEFLTYFQNEAQLDKSGLPSDRFFAERPEGSVSTLKIQRTQQEDSAVYLCASSSPGLPSYEQYFGPGTRLTVT.

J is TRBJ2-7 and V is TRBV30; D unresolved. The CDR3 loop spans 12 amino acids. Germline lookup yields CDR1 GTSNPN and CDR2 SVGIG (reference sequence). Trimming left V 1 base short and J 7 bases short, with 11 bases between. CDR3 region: CAWSGQPTEQYF. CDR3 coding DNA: TGTGCCTGGAGTGGGCAACCGACAGAGCAGTACTTC. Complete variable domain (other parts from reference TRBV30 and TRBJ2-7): SQTIHQWPATLVQPVGSPLSLECTVEGTSNPNLYWYRQAAGRGLQLLFYSVGIGQISSEVPQNLSASRPQDRQFILSSKKLLLSDSGFYLCAWSGQPTEQYFGPGTRLTVT.

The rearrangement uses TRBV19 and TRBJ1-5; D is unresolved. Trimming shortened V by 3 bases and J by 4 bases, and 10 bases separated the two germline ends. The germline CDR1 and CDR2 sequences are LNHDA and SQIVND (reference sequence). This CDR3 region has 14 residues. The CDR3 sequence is CASSIWERNQPQHF. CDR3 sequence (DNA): TGTGCCAGTAGTATCTGGGAGAGGAATCAGCCCCAGCATTTT.

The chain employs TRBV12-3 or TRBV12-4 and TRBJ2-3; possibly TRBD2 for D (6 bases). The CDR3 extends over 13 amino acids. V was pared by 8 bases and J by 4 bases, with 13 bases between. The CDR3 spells CASDTGGADTQYF. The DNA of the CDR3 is TGTGCCAGCGACACAGGCGGGGCAGATACGCAGTATTTT.

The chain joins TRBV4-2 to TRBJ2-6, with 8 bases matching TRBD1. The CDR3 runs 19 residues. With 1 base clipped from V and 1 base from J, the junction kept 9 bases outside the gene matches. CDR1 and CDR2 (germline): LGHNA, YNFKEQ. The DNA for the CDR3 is TGTGCCAGCAGCCAAGCCCCGGGACAGGCTGTTTCTGGGGCCAACGTCCTGACTTTC. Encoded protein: CASSQAPGQAVSGANVLTF.

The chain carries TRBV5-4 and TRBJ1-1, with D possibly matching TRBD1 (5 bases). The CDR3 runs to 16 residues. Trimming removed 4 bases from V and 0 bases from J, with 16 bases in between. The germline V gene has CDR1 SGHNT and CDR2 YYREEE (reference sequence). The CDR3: CASSPSGSRMNTEAFF. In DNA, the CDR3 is TGTGCCAGCAGCCCCTCAGGGTCCCGAATGAACACTGAAGCTTTCTTT.